This T cell receptor beta chain was sequenced in a study of blood T cell repertoires in COVID-19. In germline, CDR1 is ENHRY, CDR2 SYGVKD. V lost 0 bases to trimming and J lost 14 bases, with 13 bases between them. This CDR3 comprises 12 residues. The protocol was immunoSEQ multiplex PCR, while the TCRdb copy is restricted to in-frame clones and leaves out a portion. The sample lists about 69,000 clones; roughly 80% were seen once. Sample: peripheral blood. The source is a woman aged 80 or older with acute or convalescent COVID-19. The gene calls are TRBV10-3 and TRBJ1-2, with D maybe TRBD1 (5 bases). CDR3 nucleotide sequence: TGTGCCATCAGTGAGTCGTCCAGGGTTTATACCTTC. This sequence encodes CAISESSRVYTF.